This T cell receptor (beta chain) was captured by sequencing in a study of blood T cell repertoires in COVID-19. CDR3 length: 17 residues. Germline CDR1 MNHEY, CDR2 SMNVEV (reference sequence). With 6 bases clipped from V and 9 bases from J, the junction kept 16 bases outside the gene matches. TCRdb keeps only in-frame clones here, not all; method: immunoSEQ multiplex PCR. The table records some 250,000 clones, roughly 79% of them present only once. The source material was PBMCs or T cells enriched from blood (not recorded which). The sequence was obtained from a man in his forties or fifties who had recovered from COVID-19. This chain links TRBV27 with TRBJ2-1; TRBD2 matches at 11 bases. The CDR3 DNA is TGTGCCAGCAGGGCTAACGTAGCGGGAGGGCCCGAAGGTGAGCAGTTCTTC. Translating it yields CASRANVAGGPEGEQFF.